This TCR beta chain was sequenced during a study of T-cell memory formation after mild COVID-19. Whole-study results and caveats: Shrinking CD4+ clones were chiefly CM and EM; CD8+ ones were chiefly EMRA. The finding that pre-infection memory included some responding clones suggested that cross-reactive memory joined.

This clonotype was seen a few times. What it binds is not known. With 7 bases removed from V and 1 base from J, the gap between germline ends came to 10 bases. The CDR3 spans 12 residues. CDR1 is SQVTM and CDR2 is ANQGSEA in the germline V gene. MiXCR, applied by TCRdb to the 5' RACE reads, yields one record per CDR3 protein. The sample includes 350,000 or so distinct CDR3 sequences, 20% to 25% of them seen just once. This chain uses TRBV29-1 with TRBJ1-1; the D gene is possibly TRBD1 (6 bases). Sequencing used PBMCs or a T cell subset sorted from them (not recorded which). This TCR was sampled from a young man who had mild COVID-19 (a few samples of this study predate the infection). Cell type and time point are not known. The CDR3, as DNA: TGCAGCGGTTCGGACAGGAACACTGAAGCTTTCTTT. It specifies CSGSDRNTEAFF.